Listed here are 31 T cell receptor beta chains from one sample, sequenced in a study of control samples from healthy donors and cancer patients. This table comes from immunoSEQ multiplex PCR, and its TCRdb copy is limited to in-frame clones, with some not included. The table records about 180,000 clones, 90% of them present only once. Sequenced material: blood. The receptors derive from a woman between 45 and 60 years old in good health.

V gene TRBV4-1 combines with J gene TRBJ1-5; possibly TRBD1 for D (6 bases). This CDR3 is built from 15 residues. Between the trimmed V and J ends, which lost 6 bases and 7 bases, there was a span of 19 bases. The V gene's germline CDR1 is MGHRA and CDR2 YSYEKL. CDR3 region: CASSNREGSDQPQHF. CDR3 bases: TGCGCCAGCAGTAACAGGGAAGGATCGGACCAGCCCCAGCATTTT.

J is TRBJ2-3 and V is TRBV6-5; D unresolved. Trimming shortened V by 2 bases and J by 1 base, and 10 bases separated the two germline ends. CDR1 MNHEY and CDR2 SVGAGI come from the germline V gene. This CDR3 has 15 amino acids. The CDR3 is CASSYDWWGTDTQYF. The CDR3 DNA follows: TGTGCCAGCAGTTACGACTGGTGGGGCACAGATACGCAGTATTTT.

The chain employs TRBV20-1 and TRBJ2-3; D gene unclear. CDR3 length equals 12 residues. The V end lost 3 bases, the J end lost 1 base, and 5 bases lay between the germline ends. CDR1 and CDR2 from the germline V gene are DFQATT and SNEGSKA (reference sequence). CDR3 bases: TGCAGTGCTAGTGCCGGCACAGATACGCAGTATTTT. Translated: CSASAGTDTQYF.

The gene calls are TRBV7-2 and TRBJ1-4, with D possibly being TRBD1 (5 bases). Germline V lookup: CDR1 SGHTA, CDR2 FQGNSA. The V gene lost 2 bases and the J gene lost 4 bases, with 14 bases spanning the gap. This CDR3 contains 16 residues. This CDR3 is CASSLSGGRINEKLFF. In DNA, the CDR3 is TGTGCCAGCAGCTTATCCGGGGGACGGATTAATGAAAAACTGTTTTTT.

The rearrangement links TRBV5-1 to TRBJ2-5; D perhaps matches TRBD2 (7 bases). This CDR3 spans 17 amino acids. The germline CDR1 and CDR2 sequences are SGHRS and YFSETQ. With 3 bases removed from V and 1 base from J, the gap between germline ends came to 19 bases. CDR3 in DNA: TGCGCCAGCAGCTGGGGGCGTAGCAGCGGGGCCCAAGAGACCCAGTACTTC. This translates into CASSWGRSSGAQETQYF. Using reference TRBV5-1 and TRBJ2-5 for the parts outside the CDR3, the full variable domain is KAGVTQTPRYLIKTRGQQVTLSCSPISGHRSVSWYQQTPGQGLQFLFEYFSETQRNKGNFPGRFSGRQFSNSRSEMNVSTLELGDSALYLCASSWGRSSGAQETQYFGPGTRLLVL.

The chain combines TRBV10-3 with TRBJ2-1; D unclear. The CDR3 has 13 residues. V gave up 6 bases and J gave up 4 bases, with 10 bases separating them. Germline V gives CDR1 ENHRY, CDR2 SYGVKD. CDR3 nucleotides: TGTGCCATCAGGGCCAGCGTATACAATGAGCAGTTCTTC. Encoded protein: CAIRASVYNEQFF.

The gene calls are TRBV6-6 and TRBJ1-5, with 9 bases that match TRBD1. J gave up 3 bases and V 6 bases, and 6 bases lay outside the gene matches. CDR3 length equals 15 residues. Per germline, CDR1 MNHNY and CDR2 SVGAGI (reference sequence). This CDR3 is CASSRTGDLNQPQHF. CDR3 bases: TGTGCCAGCAGCCGGACAGGGGATCTCAATCAGCCCCAGCATTTT.

The chain couples TRBV7-8 to TRBJ1-2; D may be TRBD1 (6 bases). CDR3 size: 14 residues. Between the trimmed V and J ends, which lost 3 bases and 3 bases, there was a span of 11 bases. Germline V gene sequence: CDR1 SGHVS, CDR2 FQNEAQ. CDR3 sequence (DNA): TGTGCCAGCAGCTTTCAGGGGATAGACTATGGCTACACCTTC. Residues: CASSFQGIDYGYTF.

With respect to this clone: Other DNA sequences in the same sample also yield this CDR3. The chain uses TRBV12-3 or TRBV12-4 and TRBJ1-3; D not certain. This CDR3 has 13 residues. V lost 3 bases, J lost 1 base, and 4 bases lay in between. Here the CDR3 DNA reads TGTGCCAGCAGTTTCGTATCTGGAAACACCATATATTTT. Amino acids: CASSFVSGNTIYF.

The V gene is TRBV6-5, the J gene TRBJ1-2, with no clear D. This CDR3 comprises 15 residues. Germline CDR1 and CDR2: MNHEY and SVGAGI. Trimming left V 5 bases short and J 0 bases short, with 13 bases between. The CDR3 loop reads CASSPGSLANYGYTF. Here the CDR3 DNA reads TGTGCCAGCAGTCCCGGAAGCTTAGCTAACTATGGCTACACCTTC.

V gene TRBV19 combines with J gene TRBJ2-2; 7 bases are a match to TRBD2. The V gene's germline CDR1 is LNHDA and CDR2 SQIVND (reference sequence). Germline trimming cut 4 bases from V and 1 base from J; bases unmatched to any gene: 3. The CDR3 spans 15 residues. The chain's CDR3 is CASSTSGLNTGELFF. The CDR3 DNA is TGTGCCAGTAGTACTAGCGGACTGAACACCGGGGAGCTGTTTTTT.

The chain uses TRBV20-1 and TRBJ1-1; D unclear. The CDR3 consists of 11 residues. Deletions cut 6 bases from V and 0 bases from J, with 5 bases between. Germline V gives CDR1 DFQATT, CDR2 SNEGSKA (reference sequence). CDR3 protein: CSAGMNTEAFF. CDR3 DNA sequence: TGCAGTGCAGGAATGAACACTGAAGCTTTCTTT.

Only a few counts were recorded for this clone. This chain links TRBV5-8 with TRBJ2-6, with a tentative D call TRBD2 (5 bases). CDR3 length: 19 amino acids. Trimming took 2 bases from V and 2 from J, leaving 20 bases between them. CDR1 and CDR2 (germline): SGHTS, YDEGEE. CDR3: CASSFPRGERATGANVLTF. The DNA of the CDR3 is TGTGCCAGCAGCTTCCCTCGTGGGGAGAGGGCTACTGGGGCCAACGTCCTGACTTTC.

The DNA of the CDR3 is TGTGCGACCACCGATTTAGTATCAAGCACAGATACGCAGTATTTT. This encodes CATTDLVSSTDTQYF. V is TRBV9 and J is TRBJ2-3; no reliable D call. The CDR3 is 15 residues long. The V gene's germline CDR1 is SGDLS and CDR2 YYNGEE.

The rearrangement joins TRBV5-1 to TRBJ2-5, with TRBD2 identical over 12 bases. The CDR3 has 17 residues. V dropped 1 base and J dropped 5; count of bases not matched to a gene: 9. Germline V lookup: CDR1 SGHRS, CDR2 YFSETQ. CDR3 in DNA: TGCGCCAGCAGCTTGTTTCTAGCGGGGGGGCAGGAGGAGACCCAGTACTTC. Translated: CASSLFLAGGQEETQYF.

About this clone: The germline gene is not matched at one end of the junction; a read error may be the cause. The chain carries TRBV7-7 and TRBJ1-4, with unresolved D. This CDR3 has 13 amino acids. Germline V gene data show CDR1 as SSHAT and CDR2 as FNYEAQ (reference sequence). CDR3 protein: CASSLEPNEKLFF. The CDR3 DNA reads TGCGCTAGCAGCTTAGAACCTAATGAAAAACTGTTTTTT. Based on the CDR3 plus reference TRBV7-7 and TRBJ1-4, the full variable domain is GAGVSQSPRYKVTKRGQDVTLRCDPISSHATLYWYQQALGQGPEFLTYFNYEAQPDKSGLPSDRFSAERPEGSISTLTIQRTEQRDSAMYRCASSLEPNEKLFFGSGTQLSVL.

The chain recombines TRBV5-1 with TRBJ2-5, with 8 nucleotides matching TRBD1. V lost 9 bases to trimming and J lost 4 bases; unmatched junction nucleotides: 11. The CDR3 length is 14 residues. Germline assignment: CDR1 SGHRS and CDR2 YFSETQ. CDR3 loop: CATQTGAGGETQYF. The CDR3 DNA follows: TGCGCCACCCAGACAGGGGCGGGTGGAGAGACCCAGTACTTC.

The chain recombines TRBV9 with TRBJ2-5, with D hard to call. The germline V gene encodes CDR1 SGDLS and CDR2 YYNGEE. Trimming removed 0 bases at V and 2 bases at J, with 8 bases between. The CDR3 has 14 amino acids. The CDR3, as DNA: TGTGCCAGCAGCGTAGAGTCTGCTCAAGAGACCCAGTACTTC. Encoded protein: CASSVESAQETQYF.

V usage is TRBV24-1 and J usage is TRBJ2-1, with D unclear. This CDR3 is built from 12 residues. V was cut by 6 bases and J by 10 bases, with 12 bases left in between. CDR1 is KGHDR and CDR2 is SFDVKD in the germline V gene. The CDR3 here is CATSPGPWEQFF. The CDR3 DNA sequence: TGTGCCACCAGTCCGGGTCCTTGGGAGCAGTTCTTC.

CDR3 DNA: TGTGCCAGCAGCCTAGGAACGGGAGCCAACAATGAGCAGTTCTTC. Its translation is CASSLGTGANNEQFF. The gene calls are TRBV5-6 and TRBJ2-1; TRBD2 might be the D (6 bases). Germline loops: CDR1 SGHDT, CDR2 YYEEEE. Trimming took 4 bases from V and 5 from J, leaving 16 bases between them. There are 15 residues in the CDR3. The complete variable domain, with remaining parts taken from reference TRBV5-6 and TRBJ2-1, reads DAGVTQSPTHLIKTRGQQVTLRCSPKSGHDTVSWYQQALGQGPQFIFQYYEEEERQRGNFPDRFSGHQFPNYSSELNVNALLLGDSALYLCASSLGTGANNEQFFGPGTRLTVL.

The rearrangement links TRBV6-5 to TRBJ1-2; 9 nucleotides match TRBD1. The CDR3 is 15 residues long. J lost 2 bases, V lost 0 bases, and 1 base had no gene match. Looked up from germline, CDR1 is MNHEY and CDR2 is SVGAGI. This CDR3 reads CASSYSTGGNYGYTF. Here the CDR3 DNA reads TGTGCCAGCAGTTACTCTACAGGGGGCAACTATGGCTACACCTTC.

The chain is built from TRBV7-9 and TRBJ2-6, with D tentatively TRBD1 (5 bases). The germline V and J ends were trimmed by 1 base and 0 bases, with 10 bases remaining between them. This CDR3 spans 17 amino acids. CDR1 is SEHNR and CDR2 is FQNEAQ in the germline V gene (reference sequence). The CDR3 DNA follows: TGTGCCAGCAGCTTAGGACAGTTTCACTCTGGGGCCAACGTCCTGACTTTC. This sequence encodes CASSLGQFHSGANVLTF.

This clone has only one observation. The CDR3 here is CASSFSGDSIYGYTF. CDR3 sequence (DNA): TGTGCCAGCAGTTTCTCTGGGGACAGCATCTATGGCTACACCTTC. The chain has TRBV28 and TRBJ1-2, with TRBD1 identical over 7 bases. The junction had 8 bases not matched to a gene; V was cut back by 3 bases and J by 4 bases. Looked up from germline, CDR1 is MDHEN and CDR2 is SYDVKM. The CDR3 is 15 amino acids.

The chain combines TRBV30 with TRBJ2-7; D is perhaps TRBD2 (6 bases). This CDR3 region has 16 residues. Germline values: CDR1 GTSNPN, CDR2 SVGIG (reference sequence). Trimming stripped 0 bases from V and 0 bases from J, with 15 bases between. The CDR3 sequence is CAWSVRRVRGSYEQYF. The CDR3 region has the DNA TGTGCCTGGAGTGTACGGAGGGTCCGAGGCTCCTACGAGCAGTACTTC.

This clone occurred a few times. The chain has TRBV27 and TRBJ2-7, with TRBD2 identical over 7 bases. The CDR3 loop spans 11 amino acids. The germline V gene encodes CDR1 MNHEY and CDR2 SMNVEV (reference sequence). The junction had 3 bases not matched to a gene; V was cut back by 10 bases and J by 3 bases. The CDR3 sequence is CATSGGYEQYF. The CDR3 DNA follows: TGTGCCACCTCGGGGGGCTACGAGCAGTACTTC.

The chain has TRBV19 and TRBJ2-1; D perhaps matches TRBD2 (6 bases). CDR1 and CDR2 (germline): LNHDA, SQIVND (reference sequence). V lost 3 bases, J lost 2 bases, and 8 bases lay in between. The CDR3 totals 14 residues. CDR3 loop: CASSIGGAYNEQFF. As DNA, the CDR3 is TGTGCCAGTAGTATCGGCGGGGCCTACAATGAGCAGTTCTTC.

V gene TRBV15 combines with J gene TRBJ2-6; tentative D call: TRBD2 (6 bases). In germline, CDR1 is LNHNV, CDR2 YYDKDF (reference sequence). Trimming stripped 8 bases from V and 2 bases from J, with 28 bases between. The CDR3 spans 20 residues. The CDR3 sequence is CATGPPMGGITVAGANVLTF. The DNA for the CDR3 is TGTGCCACCGGCCCCCCCATGGGCGGGATAACTGTTGCTGGGGCCAACGTCCTGACTTTC.

The chain has TRBV15 and TRBJ1-3; a weak D match, TRBD1 (6 bases). V was trimmed by 0 bases and J by 1 base, leaving 10 bases between them. This CDR3 is built from 16 residues. Germline loops: CDR1 LNHNV, CDR2 YYDKDF (reference sequence). CDR3 in amino acids: CATSRELGQSGNTIYF. CDR3 DNA sequence: TGTGCCACCAGCAGAGAACTTGGACAGTCTGGAAACACCATATATTTT.

The chain couples TRBV3-1 (or the pseudogene TRBV3-2) to TRBJ2-1; 12 bases fit TRBD2. The J segment lost 7 bases and the V segment lost 7 bases, leaving 8 bases of the junction unmatched. Per germline, CDR1 LGHDT and CDR2 YNNKEL (reference sequence). The length of the CDR3 is 15 residues. Here the CDR3 DNA reads TGTGCCAGCACCCCTAGCGGGGGGGTTCGTAATGAGCAGTTCTTC. Translated: CASTPSGGVRNEQFF.

This clone was found once. This is likely a read error, given that the CDR3 carries no conserved phenylalanine or tryptophan at its end. The DNA is omitted, as the CDR3 cannot be located on it reliably, and the CDR3 follows TCRdb's listing. The chain has TRBV2 and TRBJ1-3. Germline CDR1 reads SNHLY; CDR2 reads FYNNEI. Counting both end residues, the CDR3 totals 12 amino acids. CDR3 region: CASLKIPGAPDL.

The CDR3 sequence: CASSQDRGGMGTIQYF. DNA for the CDR3: TGCGCCAGCAGCCAAGATAGAGGAGGGATGGGTACCATTCAGTACTTC. The gene calls are TRBV4-3 and TRBJ2-4, with D maybe TRBD2 (6 bases). With 0 bases removed from V and 9 bases from J, the gap between germline ends came to 18 bases. Per the germline V gene, CDR1 is LGHNA and CDR2 is YSLEER. The CDR3 spans 16 residues.